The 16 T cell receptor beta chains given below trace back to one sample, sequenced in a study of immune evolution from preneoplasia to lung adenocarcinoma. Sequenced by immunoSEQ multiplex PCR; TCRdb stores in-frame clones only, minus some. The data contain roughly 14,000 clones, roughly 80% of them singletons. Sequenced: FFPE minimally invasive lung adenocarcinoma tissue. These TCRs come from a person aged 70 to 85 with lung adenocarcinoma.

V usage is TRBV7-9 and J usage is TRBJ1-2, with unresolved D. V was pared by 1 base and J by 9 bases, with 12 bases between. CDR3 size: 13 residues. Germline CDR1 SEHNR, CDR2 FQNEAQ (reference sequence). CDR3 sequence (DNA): TGTGCCAGCAGCTTAGGGACCGCCTCGAGCTACACCTTC. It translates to CASSLGTASSYTF. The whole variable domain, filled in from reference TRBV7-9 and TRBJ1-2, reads DTGVSQNPRHKITKRGQNVTFRCDPISEHNRLYWYRQTLGQGPEFLTYFQNEAQLEKSRLLSDRFSAERPKGSFSTLEIQRTEQGDSAMYLCASSLGTASSYTFGSGTRLTVV.

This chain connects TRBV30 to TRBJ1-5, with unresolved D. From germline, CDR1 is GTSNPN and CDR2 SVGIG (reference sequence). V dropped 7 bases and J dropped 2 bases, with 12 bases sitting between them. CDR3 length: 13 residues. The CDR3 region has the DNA TGTGCCTTGGGTTTTTTAGGCAATCAGCCCCAGCATTTT. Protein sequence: CALGFLGNQPQHF.

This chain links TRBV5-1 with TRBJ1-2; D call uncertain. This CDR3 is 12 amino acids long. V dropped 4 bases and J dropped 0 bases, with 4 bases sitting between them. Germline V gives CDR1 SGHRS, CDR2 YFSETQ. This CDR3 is CASSQTNYGYTF. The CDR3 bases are TGCGCCAGCAGCCAAACTAACTATGGCTACACCTTC.

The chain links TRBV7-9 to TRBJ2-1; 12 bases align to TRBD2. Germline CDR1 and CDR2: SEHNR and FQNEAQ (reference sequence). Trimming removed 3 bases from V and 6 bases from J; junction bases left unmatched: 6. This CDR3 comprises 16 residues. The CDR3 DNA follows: TGTGCCAGCAGCTTGGCCACTAGCGGGAGGTCCAATGAGCAGTTCTTC. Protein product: CASSLATSGRSNEQFF.

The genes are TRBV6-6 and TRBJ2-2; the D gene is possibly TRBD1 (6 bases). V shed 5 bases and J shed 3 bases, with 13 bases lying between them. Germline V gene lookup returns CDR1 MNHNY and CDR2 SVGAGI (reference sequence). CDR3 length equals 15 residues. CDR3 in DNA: TGTGCCAGCAGTGGACAGCGTGCGGACACCGGGGAGCTGTTTTTT. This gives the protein CASSGQRADTGELFF.

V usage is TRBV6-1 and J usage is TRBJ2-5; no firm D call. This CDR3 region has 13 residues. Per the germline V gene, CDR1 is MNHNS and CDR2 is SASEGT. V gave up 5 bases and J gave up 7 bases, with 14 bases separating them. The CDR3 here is CASSSGPKGTQYF. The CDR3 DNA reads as TGTGCCAGCAGTTCTGGACCCAAGGGGACCCAGTACTTC.

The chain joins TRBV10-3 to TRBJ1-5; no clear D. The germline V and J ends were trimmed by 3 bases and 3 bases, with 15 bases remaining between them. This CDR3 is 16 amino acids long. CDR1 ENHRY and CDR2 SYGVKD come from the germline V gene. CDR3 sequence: CAISDRRLRDNQPQHF. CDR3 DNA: TGTGCCATCAGTGACAGGAGGTTAAGGGACAATCAGCCCCAGCATTTT.

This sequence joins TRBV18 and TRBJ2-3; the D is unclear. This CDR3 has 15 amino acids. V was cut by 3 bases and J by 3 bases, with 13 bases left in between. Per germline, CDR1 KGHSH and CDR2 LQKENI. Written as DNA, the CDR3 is TGTGCCAGCTCACCCCCTCACAGTAGGACAGATACGCAGTATTTT. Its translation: CASSPPHSRTDTQYF.

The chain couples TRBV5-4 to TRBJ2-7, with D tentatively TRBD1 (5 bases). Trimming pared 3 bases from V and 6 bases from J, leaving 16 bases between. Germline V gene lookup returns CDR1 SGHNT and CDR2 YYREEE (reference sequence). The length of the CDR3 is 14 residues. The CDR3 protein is CASSSRQGLSEQYF. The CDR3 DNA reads TGTGCCAGCAGCTCAAGGCAGGGTTTAAGCGAGCAGTACTTC.

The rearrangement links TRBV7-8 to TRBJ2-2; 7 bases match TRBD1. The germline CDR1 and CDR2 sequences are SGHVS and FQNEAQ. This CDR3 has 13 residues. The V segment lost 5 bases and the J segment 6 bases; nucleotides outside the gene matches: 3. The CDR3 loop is CASSAQGPGELFF. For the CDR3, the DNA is TGTGCCAGCAGCGCACAGGGGCCCGGGGAGCTGTTTTTT.

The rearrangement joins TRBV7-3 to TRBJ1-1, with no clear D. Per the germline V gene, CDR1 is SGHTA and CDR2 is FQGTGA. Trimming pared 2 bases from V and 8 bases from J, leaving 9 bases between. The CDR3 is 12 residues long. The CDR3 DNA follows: TGTGCCAGCAGCTTATACTGGCTAGAAGCTTTCTTT. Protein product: CASSLYWLEAFF.

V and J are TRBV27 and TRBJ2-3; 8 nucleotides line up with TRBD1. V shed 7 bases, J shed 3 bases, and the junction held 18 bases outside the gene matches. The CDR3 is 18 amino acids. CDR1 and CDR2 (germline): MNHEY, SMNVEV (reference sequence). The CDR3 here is CASTTNPPGQGRTDTQYF. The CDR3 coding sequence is TGTGCCAGCACCACCAACCCACCTGGACAGGGAAGGACAGATACGCAGTATTTT.

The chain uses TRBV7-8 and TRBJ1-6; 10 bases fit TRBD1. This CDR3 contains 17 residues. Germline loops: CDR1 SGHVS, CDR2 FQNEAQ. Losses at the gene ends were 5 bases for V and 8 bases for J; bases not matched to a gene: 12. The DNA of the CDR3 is TGTGCCAGCAGCCTCCTCTCTGCCGGGACAGGGGATTCACCCCTCCACTTT. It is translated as CASSLLSAGTGDSPLHF.

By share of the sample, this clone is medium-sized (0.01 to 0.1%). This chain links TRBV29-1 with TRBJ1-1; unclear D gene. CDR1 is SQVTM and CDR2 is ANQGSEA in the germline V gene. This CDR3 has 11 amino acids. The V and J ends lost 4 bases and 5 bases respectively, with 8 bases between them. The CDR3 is CSVALGTEAFF. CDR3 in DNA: TGCAGCGTTGCGTTGGGGACTGAAGCTTTCTTT. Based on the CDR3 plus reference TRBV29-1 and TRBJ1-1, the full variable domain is SAVISQKPSRDICQRGTSLTIQCQVDSQVTMMFWYRQQPGQSLTLIATANQGSEATYESGFVIDKFPISRPNLTFSTLTVSNMSPEDSSIYLCSVALGTEAFFGQGTRLTVV.

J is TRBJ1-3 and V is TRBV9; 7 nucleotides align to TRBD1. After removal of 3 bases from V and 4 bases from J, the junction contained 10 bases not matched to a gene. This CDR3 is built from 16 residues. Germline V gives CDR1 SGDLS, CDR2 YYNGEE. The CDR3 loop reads CASSAETGAAGNTIYF. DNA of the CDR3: TGTGCCAGCAGCGCGGAAACAGGGGCGGCAGGAAACACCATATATTTT.

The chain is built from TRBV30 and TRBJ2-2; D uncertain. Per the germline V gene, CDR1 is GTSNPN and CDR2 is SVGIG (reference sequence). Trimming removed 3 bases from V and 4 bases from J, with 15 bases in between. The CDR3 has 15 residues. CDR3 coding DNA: TGTGCCTGGAGACCGGCCTCGTTGGGCACCGGGGAGCTGTTTTTT. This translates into CAWRPASLGTGELFF.